The source of this T cell receptor beta chain is a study of cytomegalovirus exposure and HLA in healthy donors. General study results and limits: Presence/absence analysis assumed near-uniform sequencing depth across donors.

Trimming cost V 2 bases and J 3 bases, with 14 bases left between them. This CDR3 contains 15 residues. Germline-derived CDR1 and CDR2 are MGHRA and YSYEKL. PCR involved 60 Vbeta and 13 Jbeta primers. TCRdb's table, derived via immunoSEQ multiplex PCR, lists solely in-frame clones and lacks some. The table records approximately 280,000 clones, around 86% of them present only once. There are a few counts of this clone. Its antigen is not known. The TCR comes from a middle-aged man in good health and CMV-seropositive. This chain joins TRBV4-1 and TRBJ2-7; a possible D gene is TRBD1 (6 bases). Sequenced input: PBMCs. This CDR3 reads CASSQIVQGHYEQYF. Written as DNA, the CDR3 is TGCGCCAGCAGCCAAATCGTACAGGGACACTACGAGCAGTACTTC.